The rows below give T cell receptor beta chains drawn from one sample of a study of T cells in Graves' hyperthyroidism and ophthalmopathy. TCRdb reprocessed the multiplex PCR reads via MiXCR and lists one record per CDR3 protein. The repertoire holds approximately 200,000 distinct CDR3 sequences, with approximately 16% as singletons. Sequenced material: blood. These TCRs come from a man in his forties with Graves' hyperthyroidism. CDR3s include the opening cysteine and the closing phenylalanine or tryptophan. Fields, in order: V gene, CDR3 length, J gene, clone size, D gene, CDR3 protein, CDR3 DNA. A D gene is named only where the DNA matches it firmly. Size values are once, few and many counts, or a class for expanded clones, and some rows have none.

TRBV28,15,TRBJ1-6,few,.,CASSPPGTLNSPLHF,TGTGCCAGCAGTCCCCCCGGGACACTAAATTCACCCCTCCACTTT
TRBV7-9,17,TRBJ1-4,.,TRBD1,CASSLLVAGGIDEKLFF,TGTGCCAGCAGCTTACTGGTGGCAGGGGGCATTGATGAAAAACTGTTTTTT
TRBV30,14,TRBJ2-1,many,.,CAWSARGLYNEQFF,TGTGCCTGGAGTGCCCGCGGGCTCTACAATGAGCAGTTCTTC
TRBV7-9,14,TRBJ2-3,many,TRBD2,CASSLGLAGDTQYF,TGTGCCAGCAGCTTAGGACTAGCTGGAGATACGCAGTATTTT
TRBV15,15,TRBJ1-2,many,.,CATSREFGPAGGYTF,TGTGCCACCAGCAGAGAATTTGGGCCTGCGGGTGGCTACACCTTC
TRBV6-2/TRBV6-3,14,TRBJ1-1,many,.,CASSSVGQNTEAFF,TGTGCCAGCAGTTCTGTAGGGCAGAACACTGAAGCTTTCTTT
TRBV20-1,15,TRBJ1-1,many,TRBD1,CSASIPGQGNTEAFF,TGCAGTGCTAGCATACCAGGACAGGGGAACACTGAAGCTTTCTTT
TRBV20-1,13,TRBJ1-5,many,.,CSAQDRPNQPQHF,TGCAGTGCTCAGGACAGACCTAATCAGCCCCAGCATTTT
TRBV5-5,16,TRBJ2-2,.,TRBD1,CASSLERTGHTGELFF,TGTGCCAGCAGCTTGGAACGGACAGGGCACACCGGGGAGCTGTTTTTT
TRBV5-1,13,TRBJ1-1,many,.,CASSLEPGTEAFF,TGCGCCAGCAGCTTAGAACCAGGGACTGAAGCTTTCTTT
TRBV6-1,12,TRBJ1-1,many,.,CASSTKNTEAFF,TGTGCCAGCAGTACCAAGAACACTGAAGCTTTCTTT
TRBV18,16,TRBJ2-7,many,TRBD1,CASSPRETGAHYEQYF,TGTGCCAGCTCACCAAGGGAAACAGGGGCGCACTACGAGCAGTACTTC
TRBV6-1,17,TRBJ2-4,few,.,CASSPRGIQVVKNIQYF,TGTGCCAGCAGTCCCCGGGGGATTCAGGTGGTCAAAAACATTCAGTACTTC
TRBV28,16,TRBJ2-3,.,.,CASSLPEGGQTDTQYF,TGTGCCAGCAGTTTACCCGAGGGGGGCCAGACAGATACGCAGTATTTT
TRBV15,16,TRBJ2-1,.,TRBD2,CATSRPEITAGDEQFF,TGTGCCACCAGCAGACCAGAAATAACCGCGGGAGATGAGCAGTTCTTC
TRBV5-1,16,TRBJ2-3,few,TRBD2,CASSIGLAGDTDTQYF,TGCGCCAGCAGCATCGGACTAGCGGGGGACACAGATACGCAGTATTTT
TRBV7-7,16,TRBJ2-1,few,TRBD2,CASSPLETSGYNEQFF,TGTGCTAGCAGCCCTCTGGAGACTAGCGGATACAATGAGCAGTTCTTC
TRBV11-2,16,TRBJ2-1,.,.,CASSLRLAPTYNEQFF,TGTGCCAGCAGCTTACGTCTAGCGCCGACCTACAATGAGCAGTTCTTC
TRBV10-3,11,TRBJ2-7,many,.,CAISESEEQYF,TGTGCCATCAGTGAGTCTGAAGAGCAGTACTTC
TRBV3-1,15,TRBJ2-1,few,TRBD2,CASSRLAGLYNEQFF,TGTGCCAGCAGTCGACTAGCGGGGTTATACAATGAGCAGTTCTTC
TRBV5-5,14,TRBJ2-7,.,.,CASSIGGLAYEQYF,TGTGCCAGCAGCATCGGGGGTTTAGCCTACGAGCAGTACTTC
TRBV15,15,TRBJ2-7,few,.,CATSRDSGGGYEQYF,TGTGCCACCAGCAGAGATTCGGGGGGCGGTTACGAGCAGTACTTC
TRBV6-1,15,TRBJ2-6,.,.,CASSEHPAGANVLTF,TGTGCCAGCAGTGAACATCCAGCTGGGGCCAACGTCCTGACTTTC
TRBV5-4,16,TRBJ1-1,.,TRBD1,CASSLGGGQMSTEAFF,TGTGCCAGCAGCTTGGGAGGGGGCCAAATGAGCACTGAAGCTTTCTTT
TRBV30,13,TRBJ1-2,.,.,CAWSRGGMGGYTF,TGTGCCTGGAGTCGCGGGGGGATGGGTGGCTACACCTTC
TRBV7-2,15,TRBJ1-5,.,.,CASSLFNSNDQPQHF,TGTGCCAGCAGCTTATTCAACAGTAACGATCAGCCCCAGCATTTT
TRBV7-3,13,TRBJ2-5,many,.,CASSLASQETQYF,TGTGCCAGCAGCTTAGCGTCTCAAGAGACCCAGTACTTC
TRBV7-7,15,TRBJ2-3,many,.,CASSPGVADTDTQYF,TGTGCTAGCAGTCCCGGGGTAGCGGACACAGATACGCAGTATTTT
TRBV7-2,13,TRBJ2-5,many,.,CASSPRLRETQYF,TGTGCCAGCAGCCCCCGATTAAGGGAGACCCAGTACTTC
TRBV19,12,TRBJ2-3,.,.,CASRGLDYIQYF,TGTGCCAGTCGCGGACTTGACTATATTCAGTATTTT
TRBV6-6,17,TRBJ1-3,.,.,CASSYNSGLSSGNTIYF,TGTGCCAGCAGTTACAATTCCGGGCTGTCCTCTGGAAACACCATATATTTT
TRBV2,13,TRBJ1-1,many,TRBD1,CASSHSGTGRTFF,TGTGCCAGCAGCCACTCCGGGACAGGGAGGACTTTCTTT